The sequence of this T cell receptor (beta chain) was determined in a study of beta chain features in type 1 diabetes (dated by TCRdb to 2017 to 2018). Study-level background: Mean age, gender distribution, total cell number and subset yield did not differ between patients and healthy donors. A total of under 140,000,000 sorted cells were examined across all samples, and the number of cells per subset was strongly correlated with RNA yield. In the study, recently diagnosed type 1 diabetes patients and matched healthy donors were compared on the TCRB repertoires of their sorted circulating CD4+ T cell subsets. Whereas all 30 or so donors provided naive and central memory subsets, regulatory and stem cell-like memory subsets were isolated from just 8 patients and about eight healthy donors.

Study-wide findings and limitations: A moderate but significant shortening of TCRB CDR3 length was observed in type 1 diabetes patients in all four CD4+ subsets. Because cDNA was sequenced instead of genomic DNA, highly expressing activated cells could be over-represented, though the groups showed no difference in activation or CD3 levels. Shorter templates might have been favored by PCR, but patient and control samples were amplified and corrected together, so both groups would have been affected equally by any skew. Naive, central memory and regulatory TCRB repertoires appeared to be more similar among patients than among healthy donors. Because the HLA sub-analyses included only small numbers of individuals, any influence of HLA type on TCRB rearrangement was left unresolved. Patients with type 1 diabetes made fewer insertions and deleted more nucleotides at VDJ recombination sites, implying thymic rearrangement abnormalities.

The entire isolated RNA was reverse transcribed using the High Capacity cDNA Reverse Transcription Kit, and thus expressed TCRB transcripts were sequenced. Deep immunoSEQ sequencing was applied to naive, central memory and regulatory T cell samples, giving an average of roughly 3.3 million total reads per sample. Sorted cells were lysed in RLT buffer, and RNA was extracted using DNase-treated RNeasy Micro or Mini kits according to cell number. To prevent cross-contamination, every cell subset was processed on its own, while patient and healthy donor samples were processed together. TCRB sequences were amplified from cDNA with the immunoSEQ multiplex PCR, producing 87-bp fragments spanning the CDR3 region. The amplicons were sequenced using the Illumina HiSeq platform. The study's own analysis went as follows. PCR bias was computationally corrected using synthetic template baselines, reads within Hamming distance 2 were collapsed, and singletons that could not be merged were discarded. Reads were aligned to IMGT to assign V, D and J genes, CDR3 length, and insertions or deletions at six rearrangement sites. Within each subset, clonotype counts were normalized to sorted cell number, after which true diversity and Gini coefficients were computed with the tcR R package. Repertoire sharing was quantified using the overlap coefficient calculated on TCRB nucleotide sequences. TCRdb obtained this table from immuneACCESS and retained in-frame rearrangements with V and J assigned. These tables miss some clones; where compared with another copy, unresolved V genes account for less than half of the shortfall, and the remainder is unexplained. V and J calls and clone size are copied from that table; D and trimming were computed from the DNA. This sample has 300,000 or so clones in its table, and 8% of those were observed once. Around 0.45% of the sample lies in the top ten.

A single peripheral blood draw of approximately 100 mL on average was collected from each donor into heparinised tubes. Using a panel that included CD45RO, CCR7, CD25, CD127, CD95 and CD27, naive, central memory, regulatory and stem cell-like memory CD4+ T cells were sorted on a BD FACSAria II. Every sorted population had a purity above 98%. PBMCs were separated immediately by Lymphoprep density gradient centrifugation and were stained directly, without being cultured. Samples were stained and sorted in pairs, with one healthy donor and one patient per experiment, so that batch effects were minimized. The germline V gene encodes CDR1 SGHDN and CDR2 FVKESK. The CDR3 starts with the cysteine, ends with the phenylalanine, and has 15 residues. Kept here is only the CDR3 DNA, which spans 45 bases and is read in frame from base 1. The V end loses 1 base and the J end loses 3 bases, and a stretch of 9 bases separates them.

In this sample, this clone turned up many times. The target of this receptor is not known. Base qualities are not provided; no much larger clone lies one nucleotide away. The sample consisted of central memory CD4+ T cells from blood. This clonotype was obtained from a young woman in good health. The chain links TRBV14 with TRBJ1-4; the D gene remains uncertain. CDR3 sequence: CASSQGSWANEKLFF. The sequence in DNA is TGTGCCAGCAGCCAAGGGTCTTGGGCTAATGAAAAACTGTTTTTT.